This TCR beta chain appears in the sequencing data of a study of blood T cell repertoires in COVID-19. About the study: Samples of COVID-19 (acute and convalescent) were obtained from the United States, Italy and Spain. Sources were T cells, B-cell-depleted T cells, or PBMCs; the material itself was cDNA or gDNA.

J was trimmed by 1 base and V by 7 bases; bases with no gene match: 5. Germline V CDR1 and CDR2: SNHLY, FYNNEI. This CDR3 has 14 amino acids. Source study methods: Nucleated cell number was recorded as an estimate derived from reference gene primer amplification. Clones were read by immunoSEQ multiplex PCR, and TCRdb kept only the in-frame ones, dropping some. That table gives V, J and clone size, and the DNA gave D and trimming. The sample lists 240,000 or so clones, roughly four fifths occurring once. The chain has TRBV2 and TRBJ2-5, with 8 bases lining up with TRBD1. Sequenced: peripheral blood. This TCR came from a woman older than 75 with acute or convalescent COVID-19. CDR3 sequence (DNA): TGTGCCAGCAAGAGACAGGGGTCCCAAGAGACCCAGTACTTC. Protein sequence: CASKRQGSQETQYF. Complete variable domain (other parts from reference TRBV2 and TRBJ2-5): EPEVTQTPSHQVTQMGQEVILRCVPISNHLYFYWYRQILGQKVEFLVSFYNNEISEKSEIFDDQFSVERPDGSNFTLKIRSTKLEDSAMYFCASKRQGSQETQYFGPGTRLLVL.